A selection of T cell receptor beta chains follows, all from one sample in a study of cytomegalovirus exposure and HLA in healthy donors. The protocol was immunoSEQ multiplex PCR, while the TCRdb copy is restricted to in-frame clones and leaves out a portion. This table has about 190,000 clones, around 85% appearing once. Sequencing was carried out using PBMCs. These receptors originate from a man aged 45-60 years in good health and CMV-seronegative. CDR3s leave out the opening cysteine and the closing phenylalanine or tryptophan. The order of the fields is D gene, V gene, J gene, CDR3 protein. The D gene is left open where the match is weak.

D: NA; V: TRBV6-1; J: TRBJ1-5; CDR3: ASGRAETYGQPQH
D: TRBD1; V: TRBV18; J: TRBJ1-2; CDR3: ASSPLDRGNGYT
D: NA; V: TRBV7-2; J: TRBJ2-4; CDR3: ASSLARGPKNIQY
D: TRBD1; V: TRBV7-8; J: TRBJ1-4; CDR3: ASSRTGGRSLNEKLF
D: TRBD2; V: TRBV6-6; J: TRBJ2-2; CDR3: ASSSGGAGTGELF
D: NA; V: TRBV11-2; J: TRBJ1-2; CDR3: ASSLDGGGGYT
D: TRBD1; V: TRBV6-5; J: TRBJ1-4; CDR3: ASSVEGRGHEKLF
D: TRBD2; V: TRBV7-2; J: TRBJ2-1; CDR3: ASRREGYNEQF
D: TRBD1; V: TRBV19; J: TRBJ1-2; CDR3: ASSDRGPNYGYT
D: NA; V: TRBV7-9; J: TRBJ1-5; CDR3: ASSPRGSRNQPQH
D: NA; V: TRBV7-9; J: TRBJ2-7; CDR3: ASSRGYEQY
D: NA; V: TRBV7-2; J: TRBJ1-2; CDR3: ASSFTDAYGYT
D: NA; V: TRBV7-9; J: TRBJ1-3; CDR3: SSSKGSGNTIY
D: NA; V: TRBV2; J: TRBJ2-1; CDR3: ASSRLGPDWNEQF
D: TRBD2; V: TRBV4-1; J: TRBJ2-5; CDR3: ASSQGLVAGFGQETQY
D: NA; V: TRBV27; J: TRBJ1-1; CDR3: ASSYLSGRANTEAF
D: TRBD1; V: TRBV4-1; J: TRBJ1-2; CDR3: ASSQETGTGVHGYT
D: NA; V: TRBV7-9; J: TRBJ2-5; CDR3: ASSPGGPGQETQY
D: NA; V: TRBV5-4; J: TRBJ2-2; CDR3: ASTRGGGNTGELF
D: NA; V: TRBV30; J: TRBJ1-1; CDR3: AWTGDIYTEAF
D: TRBD1; V: TRBV7-3; J: TRBJ2-1; CDR3: ASSLTVSGGNEQF
D: TRBD2; V: TRBV5-1; J: TRBJ2-3; CDR3: ASKLSGGPDTQY
D: NA; V: TRBV7-9; J: TRBJ2-3; CDR3: SSSSDGGRNTQY
D: TRBD2; V: TRBV2; J: TRBJ2-2; CDR3: AGRTSGNGELF